These T cell receptor beta chains were read from a single sample in a study of T-cell memory formation after mild COVID-19. TCRdb reanalysed the 5' RACE reads using MiXCR and keeps one entry per CDR3 protein. The profile shows more than 200,000 distinct CDR3 sequences, over 15% of them singletons. The sample comprised PBMCs or a T cell subset sorted from them (not recorded which). These receptors were taken from a man in his late teens or twenties who had mild COVID-19 (a few samples of this study predate the infection). Cell type and time point are not known. The CDR3 runs from the conserved cysteine through the conserved F or W. A D gene is named only where the DNA matches it firmly. Clone size appears in some rows only: once, few, many, or a class for an expanded clone.

TRBV6-5	NA	TRBJ2-3	14	few	CASSYAVWEDTQYF	TGTGCCAGCTCGTACGCGGTGTGGGAAGATACGCAGTATTTT
TRBV5-5	NA	TRBJ1-5	15	NA	CASSLEPGHRQPQHF	TGTGCCAGCAGCTTGGAACCAGGCCACCGTCAGCCCCAGCATTTT
TRBV6-5	NA	TRBJ2-3	16	few	CASSYGLGRSTDTQYF	TGTGCCAGCAGTTACGGGCTGGGGAGATCCACAGATACGCAGTATTTT
TRBV11-2	TRBD1	TRBJ1-2	13	many	CASSTTGAVGYTF	TGTGCCAGCAGCACGACAGGGGCGGTTGGCTACACCTTC
TRBV7-2	NA	TRBJ1-5	15	NA	CASSFWGGGNQPQHF	TGTGCCAGCAGCTTTTGGGGGGGCGGGAATCAGCCCCAGCATTTT
TRBV5-1	NA	TRBJ1-1	14	many	CASSLVRGNTEAFF	TGCGCCAGCAGCTTGGTTAGGGGAAACACTGAAGCTTTCTTT
TRBV5-5	NA	TRBJ1-1	14	NA	CASSLQGWSTEAFF	TGTGCCAGCAGCTTGCAGGGGTGGTCCACTGAAGCTTTCTTT
TRBV15	NA	TRBJ2-5	16	few	CATSRDRLSLGETQYF	TGTGCCACCAGCAGAGATCGCCTTTCCCTGGGGGAGACCCAGTACTTC
TRBV5-6	TRBD1	TRBJ1-6	14	few	CASSFRTGYSPLHF	TGTGCCAGCAGCTTTCGGACAGGGTATTCACCCCTCCACTTT
TRBV12-3/TRBV12-4	NA	TRBJ1-2	11	few	CASSWRGGYTF	TGTGCCAGCAGTTGGAGGGGAGGCTACACCTTC
TRBV10-3	TRBD2	TRBJ2-5	15	few	CAIALAGVGSGTQYF	TGTGCCATCGCACTAGCGGGGGTCGGGAGCGGGACCCAGTACTTC
TRBV29-1	NA	TRBJ1-2	12	many	CSVESGADGYTF	TGCAGCGTAGAAAGCGGGGCTGATGGCTACACCTTC
TRBV5-4	NA	TRBJ2-2	15	few	CASSLAAGIPGELFF	TGTGCCAGCAGCTTGGCCGCGGGGATTCCCGGGGAGCTGTTTTTT
TRBV10-3	NA	TRBJ2-4	14	few	CAIMAAGSKNIQYF	TGTGCCATCATGGCGGCGGGGTCCAAAAACATTCAGTACTTC
TRBV5-6	NA	TRBJ2-1	16	few	CASSLWFGMEYNEQFF	TGTGCCAGCAGCTTGTGGTTCGGCATGGAATACAATGAGCAGTTCTTC